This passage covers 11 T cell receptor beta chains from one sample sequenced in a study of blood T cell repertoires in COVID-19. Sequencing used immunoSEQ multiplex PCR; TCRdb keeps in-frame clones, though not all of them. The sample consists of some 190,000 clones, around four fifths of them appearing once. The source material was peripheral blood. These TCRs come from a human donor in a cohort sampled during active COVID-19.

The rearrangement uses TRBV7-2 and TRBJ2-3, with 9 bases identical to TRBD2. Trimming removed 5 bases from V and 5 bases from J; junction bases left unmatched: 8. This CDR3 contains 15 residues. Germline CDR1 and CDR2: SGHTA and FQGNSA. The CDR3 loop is CASSRGLAGVDTQYF. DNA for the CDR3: TGTGCCAGCAGCCGGGGACTAGCCGGCGTAGATACGCAGTATTTT.

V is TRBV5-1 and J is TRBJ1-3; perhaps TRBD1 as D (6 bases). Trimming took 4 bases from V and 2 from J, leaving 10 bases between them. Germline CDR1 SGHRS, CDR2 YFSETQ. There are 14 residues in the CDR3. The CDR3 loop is CASSKDSPGNTIYF. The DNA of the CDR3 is TGCGCCAGCAGCAAGGACAGCCCTGGAAACACCATATATTTT.

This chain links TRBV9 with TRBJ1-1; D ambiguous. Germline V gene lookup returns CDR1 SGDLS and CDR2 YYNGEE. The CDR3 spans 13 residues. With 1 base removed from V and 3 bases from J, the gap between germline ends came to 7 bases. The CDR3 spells CASSVLVDTEAFF. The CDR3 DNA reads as TGTGCCAGCAGCGTATTAGTCGACACTGAAGCTTTCTTT.

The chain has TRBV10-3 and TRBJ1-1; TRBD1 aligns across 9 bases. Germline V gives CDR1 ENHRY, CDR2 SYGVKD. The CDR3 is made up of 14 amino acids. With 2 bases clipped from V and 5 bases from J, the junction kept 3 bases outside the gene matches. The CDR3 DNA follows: TGTGCCATCAGTGAGGGAGGGACAGGGACTGAAGCTTTCTTT. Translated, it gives CAISEGGTGTEAFF.

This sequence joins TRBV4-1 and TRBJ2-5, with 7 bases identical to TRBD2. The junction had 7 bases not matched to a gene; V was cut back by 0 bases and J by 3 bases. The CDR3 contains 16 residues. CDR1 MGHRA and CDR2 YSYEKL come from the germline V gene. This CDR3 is CASSQEGGDREETQYF. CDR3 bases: TGCGCCAGCAGCCAAGAGGGGGGGGACCGAGAAGAGACCCAGTACTTC.

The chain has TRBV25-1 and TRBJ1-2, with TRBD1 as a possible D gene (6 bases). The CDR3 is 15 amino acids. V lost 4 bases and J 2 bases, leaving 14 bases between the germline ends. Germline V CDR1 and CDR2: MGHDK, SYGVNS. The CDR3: CASSAAGTSNYGYTF. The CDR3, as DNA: TGTGCCAGCAGTGCCGCCGGGACATCGAACTATGGCTACACCTTC.

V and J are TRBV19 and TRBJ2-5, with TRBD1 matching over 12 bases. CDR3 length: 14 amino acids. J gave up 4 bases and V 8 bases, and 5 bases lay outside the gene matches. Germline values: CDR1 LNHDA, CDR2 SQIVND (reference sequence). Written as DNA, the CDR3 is TGTGCCAGTGGGACAGGGGGCCTGGGAGAGACCCAGTACTTC. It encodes CASGTGGLGETQYF.

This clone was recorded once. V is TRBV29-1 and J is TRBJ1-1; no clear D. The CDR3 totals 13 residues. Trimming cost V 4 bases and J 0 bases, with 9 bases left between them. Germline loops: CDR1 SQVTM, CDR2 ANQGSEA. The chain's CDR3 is CSVVGSMNTEAFF. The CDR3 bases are TGCAGCGTTGTAGGGAGCATGAACACTGAAGCTTTCTTT.

CDR3 DNA sequence: TGTGCCTGGGTAAGGGGGCCACACAGCTACGAGCAGTACTTC. Translating it yields CAWVRGPHSYEQYF. This chain links TRBV30 with TRBJ2-7; 7 nucleotides agree with TRBD1. Germline trimming cut 5 bases from V and 3 bases from J; bases unmatched to any gene: 10. Germline V lookup: CDR1 GTSNPN, CDR2 SVGIG (reference sequence). There are 14 residues in the CDR3.

The CDR3 reads CASSFRQGGYNEQYF. The CDR3 coding sequence is TGTGCCAGCAGTTTCCGACAGGGTGGGTATAACGAGCAGTACTTC. This chain uses TRBV28 with TRBJ2-7; 7 bases fit TRBD1. In germline, CDR1 is MDHEN, CDR2 SYDVKM. Trimming cost V 3 bases and J 5 bases; bases outside gene matches: 10. The CDR3 is 15 amino acids.

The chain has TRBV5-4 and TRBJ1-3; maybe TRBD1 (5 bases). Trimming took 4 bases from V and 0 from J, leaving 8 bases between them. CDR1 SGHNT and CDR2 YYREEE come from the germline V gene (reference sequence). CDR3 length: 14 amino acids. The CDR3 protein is CASSPGGSGNTIYF. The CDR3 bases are TGTGCCAGCAGCCCCGGGGGCTCTGGAAACACCATATATTTT.